The next 25 T cell receptor beta chains were all read from a single sample in a study of T cells in Graves' hyperthyroidism and ophthalmopathy. RNA transcripts gave rise to amplified TCR beta CDR3 regions. The HTBI primer set was used in a first-round RT-PCR of the TCR CDR3. TCRdb fed the multiplex PCR reads into MiXCR, producing one record per CDR3 protein. The sample holds 45,000 to 75,000 distinct CDR3 sequences; about 50% are singletons and the top ten take around 11%. Input material: blood. Receptor source: a woman between 25 and 40 years old with Graves' ophthalmopathy.

The chain couples TRBV28 to TRBJ2-1; perhaps TRBD2 as D (7 bases). Germline CDR1 and CDR2: MDHEN and SYDVKM. Trimming stripped 2 bases from V and 3 bases from J, with 14 bases between. The CDR3 has 16 residues. CDR3 sequence: CASSLVQGRGYNEQFF. CDR3 nucleotides: TGTGCCAGCAGTTTAGTCCAGGGGAGGGGCTACAATGAGCAGTTCTTC.

This rearrangement joins TRBV20-1 to TRBJ2-5; 10 bases agree with TRBD1. The V gene's germline CDR1 is DFQATT and CDR2 SNEGSKA (reference sequence). The CDR3 spans 14 residues. The junction had 9 bases not matched to a gene; V was cut back by 6 bases and J by 5 bases. CDR3 nucleotide sequence: TGCAGTGCCAACTGGGACAGGGGAGGGGAGACCCAGTACTTC. Encoded protein: CSANWDRGGETQYF.

V is TRBV10-3 and J is TRBJ2-5, with D maybe TRBD1 (6 bases). Germline assignment: CDR1 ENHRY and CDR2 SYGVKD. V was pared by 0 bases and J by 5 bases, with 10 bases between. This CDR3 spans 14 amino acids. CDR3 amino acids: CAISESTGGETQYF. The CDR3, as DNA: TGTGCCATCAGTGAGTCGACAGGCGGGGAGACCCAGTACTTC.

This clonotype has at least ten counts. This chain uses TRBV19 with TRBJ2-3; TRBD2 matches at 12 bases. There are 18 residues in the CDR3. J lost 2 bases, V lost 5 bases, and 11 bases had no gene match. Germline CDR1 LNHDA, CDR2 SQIVND (reference sequence). The CDR3 bases are TGTGCCAGTAGTCTACAGCTAGCGGGAGGGATCCTCACAGATACGCAGTATTTT. This gives the protein CASSLQLAGGILTDTQYF.

This chain uses TRBV10-3 with TRBJ2-4; a possible D gene is TRBD1 (7 bases). V was clipped by 2 bases and J by 1 base, with 15 bases between them. This CDR3 is built from 17 residues. Germline-derived CDR1 and CDR2 are ENHRY and SYGVKD. CDR3 region: CAISETQEGAAKNIQYF. CDR3 coding DNA: TGTGCCATCAGTGAGACTCAGGAGGGGGCGGCCAAAAACATTCAGTACTTC.

This clonotype was picked up many times. The V and J genes are TRBV2 and TRBJ1-1; a weak D match, TRBD1 (5 bases). This CDR3 comprises 13 residues. The V and J ends lost 3 bases and 8 bases respectively, with 13 bases between them. The germline CDR1 and CDR2 sequences are SNHLY and FYNNEI. CDR3 bases: TGTGCCAGCAGTGAGGGCCATAGGGGAGAAGCTTTCTTT. Translation: CASSEGHRGEAFF. The whole variable domain, remainder taken from reference TRBV2 and TRBJ1-1, is EPEVTQTPSHQVTQMGQEVILRCVPISNHLYFYWYRQILGQKVEFLVSFYNNEISEKSEIFDDQFSVERPDGSNFTLKIRSTKLEDSAMYFCASSEGHRGEAFFGQGTRLTVV.

V and J are TRBV7-6 and TRBJ1-3; 7 nucleotides line up with TRBD1. The CDR3 is 18 amino acids. V trimming: 3 bases; J trimming: 4 bases; junction bases outside the gene matches: 15. The germline V gene has CDR1 SGHVS and CDR2 FNYEAQ. The CDR3 DNA reads TGTGCCAGCAGCTTTGAGGGGGCCGGTGACAGCTCCGGAAACACCATATATTTT. Encoded protein: CASSFEGAGDSSGNTIYF.

As for this clonotype: This sequence may be a read error, since a much larger clone differs from it by one base. This chain links TRBV4-2 with TRBJ2-1, with D unresolved. The CDR3 runs to 12 residues. Per the germline V gene, CDR1 is LGHNA and CDR2 is YNFKEQ. The DNA of the CDR3 is TGTGCCGGCAGCCAAGATTACAATGAGCAGTTCTTC. Its translation is CAGSQDYNEQFF.

The chain uses TRBV19 and TRBJ2-5; a possible D gene is TRBD1 (6 bases). The CDR3 spans 12 residues. The germline V gene encodes CDR1 LNHDA and CDR2 SQIVND (reference sequence). The ends were cut back, 6 bases at V and 5 bases at J, with 10 bases in the middle. CDR3 in amino acids: CASRGAGETQYF. The CDR3 region has the DNA TGTGCCAGTAGGGGGGCAGGGGAGACCCAGTACTTC.

This clonotype came up many times. This rearrangement joins TRBV5-6 to TRBJ2-7; D tentatively fits TRBD1 or TRBD2 (5 bases each). This CDR3 region has 13 residues. Trimming took off 4 bases at V and 8 bases at J, with 16 bases between the two ends. CDR1 and CDR2 from the germline V gene are SGHDT and YYEEEE. The CDR3 DNA reads as TGTGCCAGCAGCCTCGGGGCGATCAAAAAGCAGTACTTC. Encoded protein: CASSLGAIKKQYF.

Ten or more counts support this clonotype. The chain has TRBV12-3 or TRBV12-4 and TRBJ1-1; tentatively, D is TRBD1 (6 bases). The CDR3 length is 10 residues. Deletions cut 8 bases from V and 8 bases from J, with 9 bases between. The CDR3 bases are TGTGCCAGCGGGGACATGGAAGCTTTCTTT. Translation gives CASGDMEAFF.

This chain joins TRBV5-6 and TRBJ1-6; unclear D gene. Per the germline V gene, CDR1 is SGHDT and CDR2 is YYEEEE. This CDR3 spans 13 amino acids. V lost 0 bases and J lost 10, with 8 bases in between. The CDR3 DNA sequence: TGTGCCAGCAGCTTGGGCGGCGGGTCACCCCTCCACTTT. It translates to CASSLGGGSPLHF.

Turning to this clonotype: An end of the junction differs from the germline gene, which may be a read error. CDR3 region: CASSPRTDGSTKYF. CDR3 DNA: TGTGCCAGCAGCCCTCGGACAGACGGAAGCACCAAATATTTT. This chain uses TRBV14 with TRBJ1-3; weak D call: TRBD1 (6 bases). Germline CDR1 SGHDN, CDR2 FVKESK. This CDR3 is 14 amino acids long.

In regard to this clonotype: Sequence at one end of the junction differs from germline and may be a read error. The CDR3 region is CASRSDAGDEQSF. The DNA of the CDR3 is TGTGCCAGCAGATCTGACGCTGGAGATGAGCAGTCCTTC. V gene TRBV12-3 or TRBV12-4 combines with J gene TRBJ2-1; D is ambiguous. The CDR3 spans 13 residues.

On this clonotype: One junction end disagrees with the germline gene, perhaps due to a read error. The CDR3 DNA follows: TGTGCCAGCAGCTACAACGGACAGTCCACAGATATGCAGTATTTT. Translation: CASSYNGQSTDMQYF. The genes are TRBV7-3 and TRBJ2-3; maybe TRBD1 (6 bases). Looked up from germline, CDR1 is SGHTA and CDR2 is FQGTGA. This CDR3 contains 15 residues.

This clonotype has at least ten counts. CDR3 nucleotides: TGTGCCAGCAGCTTGATGCAGGGGAACACTGAAGCTTTCTTT. Translation gives CASSLMQGNTEAFF. The chain couples TRBV7-9 to TRBJ1-1, with D possibly being TRBD1 (5 bases). From germline, CDR1 is SEHNR and CDR2 FQNEAQ (reference sequence). The CDR3 is made up of 14 amino acids. V was trimmed by 3 bases and J by 1 base, leaving 9 bases between them.

As for this clonotype: No conserved phenylalanine or tryptophan is present at the end of the CDR3, so a read error is the likely explanation. The chain is built from TRBV14 and TRBJ2-1; D possibly corresponds to TRBD2 (6 bases). Trimming pared 4 bases from V and 3 bases from J, leaving 16 bases between. The CDR3 sequence is 16 residues long. Germline V CDR1 and CDR2: SGHDN, FVKESK. The CDR3 DNA sequence: TGTGCCAGCAGCCGCCCCGCAGGGACTCACTACAATGAGCAGTTCTGC. It specifies CASSRPAGTHYNEQFC.

This clonotype was recorded at least ten times. The genes are TRBV7-8 and TRBJ2-1; D gene uncertain. Germline lookup yields CDR1 SGHVS and CDR2 FQNEAQ. Trimming left V 4 bases short and J 10 bases short, with 8 bases between. The CDR3 spans 11 residues. CDR3 sequence: CASSSGPEQFF. The CDR3 DNA reads TGTGCCAGCAGCTCAGGACCAGAGCAGTTCTTC. Combining the CDR3 with reference TRBV7-8 and TRBJ2-1 gives the whole variable domain GAGVSQSPRYKVAKRGQDVALRCDPISGHVSLFWYQQALGQGPEFLTYFQNEAQLDKSGLPSDRFFAERPEGSVSTLKIQRTQQEDSAVYLCASSSGPEQFFGPGTRLTVL.

This clonotype was found many times. One end of the junction fails to match germline, which may point to a read error. The chain has TRBV7-7 and TRBJ2-2, with 10 bases that match TRBD2. The CDR3 totals 17 residues. Germline V gives CDR1 SSHAT, CDR2 FNYEAQ (reference sequence). CDR3 coding DNA: TGTGCTAGCAGCTTAGTGGCTAGCGGGAGCGGAACCGGGGAGCTGTTTTTT. It yields the protein CASSLVASGSGTGELFF.

This clonotype showed up just once. V is TRBV2 and J is TRBJ1-6; no firm D call. The CDR3 contains 19 residues. V was trimmed by 4 bases and J by 5 bases, leaving 24 bases between them. The V gene's germline CDR1 is SNHLY and CDR2 FYNNEI. Here the CDR3 reads CASSVGANTGEIDNSPLHF. The CDR3, as DNA: TGTGCCAGCAGTGTCGGAGCGAACACCGGGGAGATAGATAATTCACCCCTCCACTTT.

Comment on this clonotype: One end of the junction fails to match germline, which may point to a read error. The J gene is TRBJ2-5, the V gene TRBV7-2; 12 bases are shared with TRBD2. The CDR3 length is 15 residues. Germline V gene lookup returns CDR1 SGHTA and CDR2 FQGNSA. CDR3 protein: CASSSASGRGETQYF. The DNA of the CDR3 is TGTGCCAGCAGCTCCGCTAGCGGGAGGGGAGAGACCCAGTATTTC.

This rearrangement joins TRBV14 to TRBJ1-5; 7 nucleotides match TRBD1. This CDR3 has 16 residues. J gave up 4 bases and V 3 bases, and 9 bases lay outside the gene matches. In germline, CDR1 is SGHDN, CDR2 FVKESK. The DNA of the CDR3 is TGTGCCAGCAGCCACACGGGACAGCTGATAAATCAGCCCCAGCATTTT. It encodes CASSHTGQLINQPQHF.

On this clonotype: At one of its ends the junction is not consistent with the germline gene, which may arise from a read error. The V gene is TRBV14, the J gene TRBJ2-7, with 7 positions matching TRBD2. The CDR3 is 17 amino acids. The germline CDR1 and CDR2 sequences are SGHDN and FVKESK. For the CDR3, the DNA is TGTGCAAGCAGCCAACTTTTGGGTAGCGGGCTGATCTACGAGCAGTACTTC. Its translation: CASSQLLGSGLIYEQYF.

This chain links TRBV19 with TRBJ1-1, with 9 positions matching TRBD1. CDR1 LNHDA and CDR2 SQIVND come from the germline V gene (reference sequence). The trim removed 9 bases at V and 6 bases at J, leaving 11 bases unmatched. CDR3 length: 14 residues. The CDR3 bases are TGTGCCAGCAGTTACCCGGGACAGGGCCCTGAAGCTTTCTTT. Translating it yields CASSYPGQGPEAFF.

In its sample, this clonotype was seen many times. The rearrangement joins TRBV11-2 to TRBJ2-1; 8 positions agree with TRBD2. V shed 4 bases, J shed 8 bases, and the junction held 16 bases outside the gene matches. The CDR3 has 17 residues. The V gene's germline CDR1 is SGHAT and CDR2 FQNNGV. The CDR3 DNA sequence: TGTGCCAGCAGCTCCCCCGGGGGGGGGGGAGCTGACGATGAGCAGTTCTTC. Amino acid sequence: CASSSPGGGGADDEQFF.